This T cell receptor beta chain is drawn from a study of blood T cell repertoires in COVID-19. Looking at the study overall: The samples span acute and convalescent COVID-19 from the United States, Italy and Spain. PBMCs, B-cell-depleted T cells, or T cells provided the cDNA or gDNA that made up the material.

The table lists this clone with a count of one. In the study's own analysis: Amplification from reference gene primers served as the basis for estimated nucleated cell counts. Libraries were prepared by immunoSEQ multiplex PCR; TCRdb keeps only in-frame clonotypes and omits some of them. V, J and clone size reflect that table, while D and trimming were determined from the DNA. The sample holds approximately 460,000 clones; about 91% are singletons and the top ten take roughly 1%. This receptor was obtained from a young man with COVID-19, enrolled during active disease. Sequencing was performed on peripheral blood.

CDR3 coding DNA: TGCGCCAGCAGCAAACTAGCGGGAGGCCTCCAGCCCGGCACCGGGGAGCTGTTTTTT. This encodes CASSKLAGGLQPGTGELFF. The genes are TRBV5-1 and TRBJ2-2; 12 nucleotides align to TRBD2. From germline, CDR1 is SGHRS and CDR2 YFSETQ. This CDR3 comprises 19 residues. V trimming: 4 bases; J trimming: 4 bases; junction bases outside the gene matches: 14. Full variable domain (remainder filled in from reference TRBV5-1 and TRBJ2-2): KAGVTQTPRYLIKTRGQQVTLSCSPISGHRSVSWYQQTPGQGLQFLFEYFSETQRNKGNFPGRFSGRQFSNSRSEMNVSTLELGDSALYLCASSKLAGGLQPGTGELFFGEGSRLTVL.